This T cell receptor (beta chain) was obtained from a study of post-analysis software for immune sequencing data. Study as a whole: The cohort encompassed relapsing-remitting, secondary progressive and progressive-relapsing multiple sclerosis disease courses.

As for this clonotype: The antigen is unknown.

The TCR beta cDNA libraries contained unique molecular identifiers. The source material, about 0.95 to 11 million T cells, gave rise to 510,000 or so cDNA molecules. TCRdb redid the calling of the PCR reads with MiXCR, one entry per CDR3 protein. The repertoire has roughly 650,000 distinct CDR3 sequences, approximately 60% of them found once; the top ten carry roughly 12%. Findings and caveats of the study: Controls significantly exceeded multiple sclerosis patients in normalized Chao1 diversity.

Sequenced sample: blood. The TCR was taken from a girl aged 2-9 years with multiple sclerosis.

The CDR3 sequence: CASSPRTGVANYGYTF. CDR3 DNA sequence: TGTGCCAGCAGCCCACGGACAGGGGTAGCCAACTATGGCTACACCTTC. V is TRBV7-2 and J is TRBJ1-2; TRBD1 matches at 9 bases. CDR3 length: 16 amino acids. V shed 5 bases and J 2 bases; nucleotides not matched to a gene: 9. Looked up from germline, CDR1 is SGHTA and CDR2 is FQGNSA.